The subject of this entry is one T cell receptor (beta chain). The RNA input was roughly 0.5 to 1 ug, and it was reverse transcribed with random hexamers. The immunoSEQ assay covered 54 Vbeta and 13 Jbeta segments for CDR3. TCRdb called the immunoSEQ multiplex PCR reads again in MiXCR, with one record for every CDR3 protein. The data contain about 210,000 distinct CDR3 sequences, approximately 94% of them seen just once; the ten biggest clones take up 0.15%. This record belongs to a study of CD8 T cells in Susac syndrome. Germline V gene sequence: CDR1 SQVTM, CDR2 ANQGSEA. This CDR3 spans 14 amino acids. V was pared by 2 bases and J by 0 bases, with 9 bases between.

V gene TRBV29-1 combines with J gene TRBJ2-3; maybe TRBD1 (6 bases). Material for sequencing was CD4+ T cells from PBMCs. This receptor was taken from a human donor with Susac syndrome. As DNA, the CDR3 is TGCAGCGTTGAAAGGGACACGAGCACAGATACGCAGTATTTT. It translates to CSVERDTSTDTQYF.